Presented here are 5 T cell receptor beta chains from one specimen sequenced in a study of blood T cell repertoires in COVID-19. Clones were read by immunoSEQ multiplex PCR, and TCRdb kept only the in-frame ones, dropping some. The table shows 200,000 to 250,000 clones, with 84% occurring only once. The specimen was peripheral blood. These receptors came from a woman aged 60-75 years who had recovered from COVID-19.

This chain connects TRBV21-1 to TRBJ1-1. TRBV21-1 is tagged as a pseudogene. The CDR3 sequence is 14 residues long. This CDR3 reads CASQHREGNTEAFF. CDR3 nucleotide sequence: TGTGCCAGCCAACACAGGGAGGGGAACACTGAAGCTTTCTTT.

The V call is TRBV27, the J call TRBJ2-7; no firm D call. CDR1 and CDR2 (germline): MNHEY, SMNVEV (reference sequence). V dropped 3 bases and J dropped 3 bases, with 12 bases sitting between them. The CDR3 extends over 14 amino acids. As DNA, the CDR3 is TGTGCCAGCAGTTTTGTCAGAAACATCTACGAGCAGTACTTC. Translating it yields CASSFVRNIYEQYF.

This clone showed up just once. The CDR3 is CAISGLSGSSYNEQFF. The DNA for the CDR3 is TGTGCCATCAGTGGTCTTAGTGGGAGCTCCTACAATGAGCAGTTCTTC. The J gene is TRBJ2-1, the V gene TRBV10-3; perhaps TRBD2 as D (5 bases). Germline CDR1 reads ENHRY; CDR2 reads SYGVKD. V lost 4 bases, J lost 0 bases, and 13 bases lay in between. This CDR3 is 16 amino acids long.

This chain uses TRBV6-5 with TRBJ1-6; D perhaps matches TRBD1 (5 bases). The V and J ends lost 8 bases and 8 bases respectively, with 13 bases between them. The CDR3 totals 13 residues. Germline V lookup: CDR1 MNHEY, CDR2 SVGAGI. CDR3 protein: CASGPGSHSPLHF. The CDR3, as DNA: TGTGCCAGCGGGCCAGGGTCGCATTCACCCCTCCACTTT.

V usage is TRBV4-2 and J usage is TRBJ2-3, with 12 bases matching TRBD2. This CDR3 has 16 residues. The trim removed 5 bases at V and 3 bases at J, leaving 6 bases unmatched. Germline V CDR1 and CDR2: LGHNA, YNFKEQ. The CDR3 DNA sequence: TGTGCCAGCAGCGGCACTAGCGGGGGGCCGACAGATACGCAGTATTTT. Protein product: CASSGTSGGPTDTQYF.